In this sample, the clone carrying this T cell receptor beta chain turned up many times. What it binds is unknown. Both iRepertoire HTBI primers and Arm-PCR of CDR3 regions were used to build the TCR beta libraries. MiXCR, applied by TCRdb to the multiplex PCR reads, yields one record per CDR3 protein. The data contain over 400,000 distinct CDR3 sequences, 13% to 15% of them singletons. The sample's time point: newly diagnosed GD, antithyroid drugs for less than 3 months. Following extraction of RNA from PBMCs, that RNA was used to make the TCR library. These data come from a study of regulatory T cells in long-lasting Graves disease. Germline V gives CDR1 SGHAT, CDR2 FQDESV (reference sequence). This CDR3 contains 14 residues. The ends were cut back, 5 bases at V and 1 base at J, with 12 bases in the middle. Overall study findings and caveats: Persistent disease samples used TRBV28, TRBJ1-2 and TRBJ2-5 preferentially.

The same sample was also used in a study of T cells in Graves' hyperthyroidism and ophthalmopathy.

The genes are TRBV11-1 and TRBJ2-7; D not resolved. The receptor's source is a woman between 50 and 59 years old with Graves disease. Sequencing was performed on peripheral blood mononuclear cells (PBMCs), taken at new diagnosis, from a patient treated with antithyroid drugs. CDR3 in amino acids: CASSPDLWSYEQYF. The CDR3, as DNA: TGTGCCAGCAGCCCGGACCTCTGGTCCTACGAGCAGTACTTC.